These 14 T cell receptor beta chains originate from one sample sequenced in a study of cytomegalovirus exposure and HLA in healthy donors. It was with 60 Vbeta and 13 Jbeta primers that the PCR ran. Method: immunoSEQ multiplex PCR; TCRdb's copy keeps in-frame clones and lacks some. The data show more than 95,000 clones, roughly a tenth seen once. Material for sequencing was PBMCs. The receptors were sampled from a woman younger than 30 in good health and CMV-seropositive.

The rearrangement joins TRBV10-3 to TRBJ1-5, with D uncertain. V lost 3 bases to trimming and J lost 8 bases, with 11 bases between them. The germline V gene encodes CDR1 ENHRY and CDR2 SYGVKD. The CDR3 extends over 13 amino acids. The CDR3 loop reads CAISDLLSEPQHF. As DNA, the CDR3 is TGTGCCATCAGTGATCTGTTGAGTGAGCCCCAGCATTTT.

This clone was recorded a few times. The chain is built from TRBV6-6 and TRBJ1-1; 10 bases are shared with TRBD1. Germline-derived CDR1 and CDR2 are MNHNY and SVGAGI (reference sequence). V gave up 5 bases and J gave up 7 bases; unmatched junction bases: 13. This CDR3 spans 16 amino acids. CDR3 loop: CASSLPPGTGENEAFF. As DNA, the CDR3 is TGTGCCAGCAGTCTCCCCCCCGGGACAGGGGAGAATGAAGCTTTCTTT.

This chain joins TRBV19 and TRBJ1-5, with 8 bases aligning to TRBD1. From germline, CDR1 is LNHDA and CDR2 SQIVND (reference sequence). The CDR3 sequence is 15 residues long. The ends lost 7 bases at V and 6 bases at J; junction bases unmatched: 11. The CDR3 loop reads CASTPSGQGSQPQHF. In DNA form, the CDR3 reads TGTGCCAGTACCCCTTCTGGACAGGGAAGTCAGCCCCAGCATTTT.

This sequence joins TRBV11-3 and TRBJ1-1; weak D call: TRBD1 (6 bases). Looked up from germline, CDR1 is SGHNT and CDR2 is YENEEA. Trimming pared 4 bases from V and 4 bases from J, leaving 16 bases between. This CDR3 is built from 15 residues. The CDR3 DNA sequence: TGTGCCAGCAGCTCCAGGACAGAGCGGGGCACTGAAGCTTTCTTT. The encoded protein is CASSSRTERGTEAFF. Drawing the rest from reference TRBV11-3 and TRBJ1-1, the complete variable domain is EAGVVQSPRYKIIEKKQPVAFWCNPISGHNTLYWYLQNLGQGPELLIRYENEEAVDDSQLPKDRFSAERLKGVDSTLKIQPAELGDSAVYLCASSSRTERGTEAFFGQGTRLTVV.

The rearrangement uses TRBV28 and TRBJ1-5; D remains ambiguous. The CDR3 is 14 amino acids. Looked up from germline, CDR1 is MDHEN and CDR2 is SYDVKM. V lost 3 bases, J lost 7 bases, and 13 bases lay in between. The CDR3 nucleotides read TGTGCCAGCAGTTTCGGGGTGGGCGGGCAGCCCCAGCATTTT. This translates into CASSFGVGGQPQHF.

The rearrangement links TRBV5-1 to TRBJ2-2, with 9 nucleotides matching TRBD1. V shed 4 bases and J 6 bases; nucleotides not matched to a gene: 13. The CDR3 loop spans 17 amino acids. Germline CDR1 reads SGHRS; CDR2 reads YFSETQ. The DNA for the CDR3 is TGCGCCAGCAGCGGCACCCCACAGGGGGCTATATCCGGGGAGCTGTTTTTT. It specifies CASSGTPQGAISGELFF.

The CDR3 region is CASRASTDTQYF. The CDR3 region has the DNA TGTGCCAGCAGGGCTAGCACAGATACGCAGTATTTT. This chain joins TRBV19 and TRBJ2-3; tentatively, D is TRBD1 (5 bases). CDR1 and CDR2 from the germline V gene are LNHDA and SQIVND (reference sequence). This CDR3 region has 12 residues. Trimming took off 9 bases at V and 0 bases at J, with 7 bases between the two ends.

This clone was observed a few times. The V gene is TRBV14, the J gene TRBJ1-1, with D unresolved. This CDR3 has 12 residues. CDR1 SGHDN and CDR2 FVKESK come from the germline V gene. Trimming cost V 2 bases and J 4 bases, with 5 bases left between them. This CDR3 is CASSQLSTEAFF. CDR3 DNA: TGTGCCAGCAGCCAACTAAGCACTGAAGCTTTCTTT.

V is TRBV7-2 and J is TRBJ1-1, with 8 positions matching TRBD1. This CDR3 comprises 15 residues. The J segment lost 0 bases and the V segment lost 4 bases, leaving 4 bases of the junction unmatched. Germline values: CDR1 SGHTA, CDR2 FQGNSA. The CDR3 region is CASSSTDRVNTEAFF. The DNA of the CDR3 is TGTGCCAGCAGCTCAACGGACAGGGTGAACACTGAAGCTTTCTTT.

This chain joins TRBV11-2 and TRBJ1-1; TRBD1 aligns across 9 bases. With V trimmed by 5 bases and J by 5 bases, 6 bases remained unmatched. The CDR3 covers 14 residues. From germline, CDR1 is SGHAT and CDR2 FQNNGV. The CDR3 nucleotides are TGTGCCAGCAGCGCACAGGGGGCTGGTACTGAAGCTTTCTTT. Translating it yields CASSAQGAGTEAFF.

Only a few counts were recorded for this clone. The genes are TRBV19 and TRBJ2-1; D might be TRBD1 (6 bases). Germline-derived CDR1 and CDR2 are LNHDA and SQIVND (reference sequence). The CDR3 extends over 14 amino acids. The V and J ends lost 5 bases and 6 bases respectively, with 14 bases between them. The DNA for the CDR3 is TGTGCCAGTAGTCAAATGGACAGTTCCAATGAGCAGTTCTTC. Translating it yields CASSQMDSSNEQFF.

Only a few counts were recorded for this clone. The rearrangement joins TRBV6-1 to TRBJ2-1, with a possible D match to TRBD1 (5 bases). The V end was cut by 1 base, the J end by 10 bases, with 20 bases between. This CDR3 comprises 16 residues. The germline gives CDR1 MNHNS, CDR2 SASEGT. The CDR3 bases are TGTGCCAGCAGTGAAGAGGGGTATTGGATTTCGGGCGAGCAGTTCTTC. It yields the protein CASSEEGYWISGEQFF.

The sample holds a few counts of this clone. The chain is built from TRBV6-5 and TRBJ2-7, with D possibly being TRBD2 (7 bases). The germline V and J ends were trimmed by 7 bases and 7 bases, with 20 bases remaining between them. This CDR3 spans 14 amino acids. Germline CDR1 MNHEY, CDR2 SVGAGI. The CDR3: CASTKPGGVGEQYF. Written as DNA, the CDR3 is TGTGCCAGCACTAAACCGGGGGGCGTTGGGGAGCAGTACTTC.

This clone showed up just a few times. The rearrangement joins TRBV7-9 to TRBJ2-7, with TRBD1 as a possible D gene (6 bases). Germline assignment: CDR1 SEHNR and CDR2 FQNEAQ (reference sequence). This CDR3 is built from 15 residues. V lost 5 bases to trimming and J lost 0 bases, with 14 bases between them. The CDR3 sequence: CASSKQGPSSYEQYF. CDR3 in DNA: TGTGCCAGCAGCAAACAGGGACCAAGCTCCTACGAGCAGTACTTC. The complete variable domain, with remaining parts taken from reference TRBV7-9 and TRBJ2-7, reads DTGVSQNPRHKITKRGQNVTFRCDPISEHNRLYWYRQTLGQGPEFLTYFQNEAQLEKSRLLSDRFSAERPKGSFSTLEIQRTEQGDSAMYLCASSKQGPSSYEQYFGPGTRLTVT.